The clone carrying this TCR beta chain has at least ten counts. No antigen is known for it. CDR3 length: 15 amino acids. Germline lookup yields CDR1 MNHEY and CDR2 SVGEGT. Trimming left V 0 bases short and J 2 bases short, with 9 bases between. Sequencing runs each generated in excess of 180 million TCR-beta sequences derived from 15-18 subjects. TCRdb re-analysed the 5' RACE reads in MiXCR, keeping a single row per CDR3 protein. Found here are about 40,000 distinct CDR3 sequences, approximately 2.4% of them singletons; the top ten hold about 2.4%. This specimen comes from a study of neurological immune-mediated disorders. Overall study context: Of the multiple sclerosis patients, 34 in total, roughly 30 were relapsing-remitting and 3 were secondary progressive.

Study results and limitations: For the multiple sclerosis repertoire cluster, no association with any clinical or MRI feature was found.

The receptor comes from a man between 45 and 60 years old with multiple sclerosis. Sequencing was performed on PBMCs. The chain is built from TRBV6-2 or TRBV6-3 and TRBJ2-3; no clear D gene. CDR3 region: CASSYSTSNTDTQYF. CDR3 nucleotide sequence: TGTGCCAGCAGTTACTCGACGTCTAACACAGATACGCAGTATTTT.